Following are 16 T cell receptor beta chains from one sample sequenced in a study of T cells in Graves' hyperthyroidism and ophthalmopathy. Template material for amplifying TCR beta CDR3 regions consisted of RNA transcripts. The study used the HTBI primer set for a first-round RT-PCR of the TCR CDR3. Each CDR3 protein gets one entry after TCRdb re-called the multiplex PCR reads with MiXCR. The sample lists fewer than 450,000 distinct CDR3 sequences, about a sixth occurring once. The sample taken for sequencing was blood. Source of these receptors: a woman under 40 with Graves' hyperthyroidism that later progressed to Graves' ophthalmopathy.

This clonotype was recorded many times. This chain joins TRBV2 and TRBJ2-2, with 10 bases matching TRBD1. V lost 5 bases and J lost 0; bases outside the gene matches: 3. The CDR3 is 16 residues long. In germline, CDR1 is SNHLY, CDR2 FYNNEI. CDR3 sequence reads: CASSPGTGANTGELFF. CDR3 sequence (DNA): TGTGCCAGCAGTCCCGGGACAGGGGCGAACACCGGGGAGCTGTTTTTT.

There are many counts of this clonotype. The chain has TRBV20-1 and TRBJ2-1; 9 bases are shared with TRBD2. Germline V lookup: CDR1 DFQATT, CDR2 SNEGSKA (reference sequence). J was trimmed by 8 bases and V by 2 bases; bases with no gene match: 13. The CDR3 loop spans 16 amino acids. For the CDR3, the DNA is TGCAGTGCTAGACCCACCTCCGGGACTAGCATGTATGAGCAGTTCTTC. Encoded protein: CSARPTSGTSMYEQFF.

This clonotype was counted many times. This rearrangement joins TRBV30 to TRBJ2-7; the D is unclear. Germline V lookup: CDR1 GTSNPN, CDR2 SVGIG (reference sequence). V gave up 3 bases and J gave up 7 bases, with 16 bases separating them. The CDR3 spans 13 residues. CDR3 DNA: TGTGCCTGGAGGAGGCCGGGCGTTGAGGAGCAGTACTTC. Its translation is CAWRRPGVEEQYF.

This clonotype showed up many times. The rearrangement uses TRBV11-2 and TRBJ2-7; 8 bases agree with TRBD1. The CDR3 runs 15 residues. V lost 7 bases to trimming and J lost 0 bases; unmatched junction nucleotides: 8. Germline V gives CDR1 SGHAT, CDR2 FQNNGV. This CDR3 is CASIPGQVSSYEQYF. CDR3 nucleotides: TGTGCCAGCATCCCGGGACAGGTGAGCTCCTACGAGCAGTACTTC. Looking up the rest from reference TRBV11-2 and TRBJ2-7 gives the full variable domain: EAGVAQSPRYKIIEKRQSVAFWCNPISGHATLYWYQQILGQGPKLLIQFQNNGVVDDSQLPKDRFSAERLKGVDSTLKIQPAKLEDSAVYLCASIPGQVSSYEQYFGPGTRLTVT.

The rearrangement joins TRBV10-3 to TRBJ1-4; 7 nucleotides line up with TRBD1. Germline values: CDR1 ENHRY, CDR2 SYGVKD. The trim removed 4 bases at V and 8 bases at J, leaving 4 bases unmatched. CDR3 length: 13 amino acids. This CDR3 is CAISVSTGEKLFF. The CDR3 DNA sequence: TGTGCCATCAGTGTGTCGACAGGGGAAAAACTGTTTTTT.

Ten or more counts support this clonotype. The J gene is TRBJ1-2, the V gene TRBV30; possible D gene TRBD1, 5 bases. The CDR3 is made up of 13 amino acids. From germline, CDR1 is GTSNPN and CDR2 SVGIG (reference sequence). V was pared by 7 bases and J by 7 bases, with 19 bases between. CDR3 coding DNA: TGTGCCTTGGGGCTAATGGCGGGTAGTGGCTACACCTTC. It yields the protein CALGLMAGSGYTF.

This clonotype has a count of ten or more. The CDR3 sequence: CASSQVGARIYNEQFF. The CDR3 region has the DNA TGCGCCAGCAGCCAAGTCGGGGCTAGAATCTACAATGAGCAGTTCTTC. The V and J genes are TRBV4-1 and TRBJ2-1; either TRBD1 or TRBD2 may supply D (5 bases each). Trimming removed 1 base from V and 3 bases from J, with 13 bases in between. The germline V gene encodes CDR1 MGHRA and CDR2 YSYEKL. The CDR3 extends over 16 amino acids.

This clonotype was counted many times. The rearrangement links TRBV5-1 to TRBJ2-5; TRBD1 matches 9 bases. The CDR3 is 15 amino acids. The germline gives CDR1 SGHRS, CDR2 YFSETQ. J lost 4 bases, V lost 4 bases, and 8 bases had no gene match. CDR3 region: CASSRVQGAGETQYF. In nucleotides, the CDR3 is TGCGCCAGCAGCCGCGTACAGGGGGCGGGAGAGACCCAGTACTTC.

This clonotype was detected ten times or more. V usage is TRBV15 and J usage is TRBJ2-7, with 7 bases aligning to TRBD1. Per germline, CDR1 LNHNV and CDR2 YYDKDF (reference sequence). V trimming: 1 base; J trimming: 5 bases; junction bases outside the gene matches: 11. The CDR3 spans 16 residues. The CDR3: CATSRGPLGGSDEQYF. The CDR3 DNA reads TGTGCCACCAGCAGAGGCCCTTTAGGGGGCAGCGACGAGCAGTACTTC.

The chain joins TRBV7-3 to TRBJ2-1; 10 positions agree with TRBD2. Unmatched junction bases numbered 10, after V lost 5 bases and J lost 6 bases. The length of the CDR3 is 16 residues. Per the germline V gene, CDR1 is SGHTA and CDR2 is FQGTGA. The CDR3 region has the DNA TGTGCCAGCAGCCCATATCCCGGGACTAGCGTCAATGAGCAGTTCTTC. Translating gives CASSPYPGTSVNEQFF.

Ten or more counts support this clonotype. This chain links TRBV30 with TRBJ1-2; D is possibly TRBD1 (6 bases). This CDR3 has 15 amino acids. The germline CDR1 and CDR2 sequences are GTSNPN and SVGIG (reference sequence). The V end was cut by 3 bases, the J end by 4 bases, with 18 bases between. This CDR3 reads CAWRGRRGGGYGYTF. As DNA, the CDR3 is TGTGCCTGGAGAGGCCGCCGAGGGGGAGGCTATGGCTACACCTTC.

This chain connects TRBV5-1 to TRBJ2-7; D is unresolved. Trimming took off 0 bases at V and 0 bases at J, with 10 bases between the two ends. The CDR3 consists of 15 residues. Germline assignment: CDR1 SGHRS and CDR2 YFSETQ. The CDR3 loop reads CASSLEAITSYEQYF. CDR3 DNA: TGCGCCAGCAGCTTGGAGGCGATCACCTCCTACGAGCAGTACTTC.

CDR3 loop: CASSELGGSQPQHF. CDR3 coding DNA: TGTGCCAGCAGTGAACTAGGGGGAAGTCAGCCCCAGCATTTT. The rearrangement links TRBV6-1 to TRBJ1-5; a weak D match, TRBD1 (6 bases). The CDR3 consists of 14 residues. Germline values: CDR1 MNHNS, CDR2 SASEGT. V lost 2 bases, J lost 6 bases, and 11 bases lay in between.

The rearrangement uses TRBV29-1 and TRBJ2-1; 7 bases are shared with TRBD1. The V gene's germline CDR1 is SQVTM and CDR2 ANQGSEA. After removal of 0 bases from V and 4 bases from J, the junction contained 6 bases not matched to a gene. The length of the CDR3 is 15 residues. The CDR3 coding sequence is TGCAGCGTTGAAGAAGGATCAGGGGGATACAATGAGCAGTTCTTC. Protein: CSVEEGSGGYNEQFF.

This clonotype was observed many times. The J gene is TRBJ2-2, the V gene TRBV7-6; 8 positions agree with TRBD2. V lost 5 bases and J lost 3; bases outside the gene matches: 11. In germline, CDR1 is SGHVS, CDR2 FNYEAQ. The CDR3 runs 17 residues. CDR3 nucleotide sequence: TGTGCCAGCAGCCTGGCGAATAGCGGGGCTTACACCGGGGAGCTGTTTTTT. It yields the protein CASSLANSGAYTGELFF.

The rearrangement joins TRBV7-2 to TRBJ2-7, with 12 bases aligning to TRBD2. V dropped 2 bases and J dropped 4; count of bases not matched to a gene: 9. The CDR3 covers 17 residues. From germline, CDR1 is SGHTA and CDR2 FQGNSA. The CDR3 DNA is TGTGCCAGCAGCTTACTAGCGGGGGGGGTAGTGGAGTACGAGCAGTACTTC. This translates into CASSLLAGGVVEYEQYF.